A selection of T cell receptor beta chains follows, all from one sample in a study of vaccination and CD4 T cells after COVID-19. TCRdb called the PCR reads again in MiXCR, with one record for every CDR3 protein. The sample includes some 4,500 distinct CDR3 sequences, 30% to 45% of them seen just once. These receptors' targets are unknown. The specimen sequenced was CD4+ T cells from blood, cultured in vitro. The source of these receptors is a human donor in good health. Both conserved end residues are part of each CDR3. The D gene is left open where the match is weak. Clone size is given for some rows only: seen once, a few or many times, or a class if the clone is expanded.

clone size	D gene	V gene	J gene	CDR3 DNA	CDR3 protein
-	-	TRBV21-1	TRBJ2-7	TGTGCCAGCAGCAAAGGTCGGACAGGGGGCTGCGAGCAGTACTTC	CASSKGRTGGCEQYF
-	-	TRBV4-2	TRBJ1-6	TGTGCCAGCAACCCTTGGGACCAGGGGAATTCACCCCTCCACTTT	CASNPWDQGNSPLHF
medium-sized	TRBD2	TRBV20-1	TRBJ2-3	TGCAGTGCTTACGCCGGGACTAGCGGGTCTGATACGCAGTATTTT	CSAYAGTSGSDTQYF
-	TRBD2	TRBV20-1	TRBJ2-3	TGCAGTGTTCGGGGGGGCCGAGGAACAGATACGCAGTATTTT	CSVRGGRGTDTQYF
once	-	TRBV20-1	TRBJ1-4	TGCAGTGCCAGAAGGGACTTGGCTGGTGAAAAACTGTTTTTT	CSARRDLAGEKLFF
-	-	TRBV6-4	TRBJ2-6	TGTGCCAGCAGTGACTCCAGCTCTGGGGCCAACGTCCTGACTTTC	CASSDSSSGANVLTF
few	TRBD1	TRBV20-1	TRBJ1-1	TGCAGTGCTAGTGACAGGGGATTGAACACTGAAGCTTTCTTT	CSASDRGLNTEAFF
few	-	TRBV19	TRBJ1-1	TGTGCCAGTAGTATGAACGGGTGGGACACTGAAGCTTTCTTT	CASSMNGWDTEAFF
-	-	TRBV30	TRBJ1-5	TGTGCCTGGAGCGCGACTTATGACAGAAATCAGCCCCAGCATTTT	CAWSATYDRNQPQHF
-	TRBD1	TRBV2	TRBJ1-1	TGTGCCACGGGACAGGGGAACACTGAAGCTTTCTTT	CATGQGNTEAFF
few	TRBD2	TRBV6-1	TRBJ2-1	TGTGCCAGCAACATAAATCTGGGACTAGCGGGGTGGGATGAGCAGTTCTTC	CASNINLGLAGWDEQFF
few	-	TRBV6-1	TRBJ1-6	TGTGCCAGCACCCCCCGGGGCTCCTATAATTCACCCCTCCACTTT	CASTPRGSYNSPLHF
-	TRBD2	TRBV20-1	TRBJ2-5	TGCAGTGCTAGACAAGCGGGGGGTAAGGAGACCCAGTACTTC	CSARQAGGKETQYF
-	-	TRBV6-5	TRBJ2-2	TGTGCCAGCAGTTTTAATAACAGGAACACCGGGGAGCTGTTTTTT	CASSFNNRNTGELFF
-	-	TRBV5-1	TRBJ1-2	TGCGCCAGCAGCTTGGGACAGGCCGGCTATGGCTACACCTTC	CASSLGQAGYGYTF
once	-	TRBV6-5	TRBJ1-1	TGTGCCAGCAGTTACCGTCCGGACTTCCTGGGGGACACTGAAGCTTTCTTT	CASSYRPDFLGDTEAFF
-	TRBD1	TRBV7-9	TRBJ2-7	TGTGCCAGCAGGGCCAGGACAGGAGAAAACTACGAGCAGTACTTC	CASRARTGENYEQYF
-	-	TRBV20-1	TRBJ2-3	TGCAGTGCTAGAGATCTGGGGGGTTATACGCAGTATTTT	CSARDLGGYTQYF